Each of the 8 T cell receptor beta chains below was sequenced from the same sample in a study of T cells after yellow fever vaccination. TCRdb ran MiXCR on the 5' RACE reads and lists one entry per CDR3 protein. The sample carries some 400,000 distinct CDR3 sequences, around 20% recorded once. Sequenced material: PBMCs, taken before the yellow fever booster vaccination. All receptors come from a young man who received the YFV17D yellow fever vaccine.

This clonotype was seen only a few times. This chain uses TRBV5-6 with TRBJ2-1; D might be TRBD2 (6 bases). This CDR3 has 13 amino acids. Deletions cut 6 bases from V and 5 bases from J, with 12 bases between. Germline V gene lookup returns CDR1 SGHDT and CDR2 YYEEEE. The CDR3 coding sequence is TGTGCCAGCATTGCGGGGCCTAACAATGAGCAGTTCTTC. It translates to CASIAGPNNEQFF.

This clonotype appeared a few times. The J gene is TRBJ2-7, the V gene TRBV6-6, with D perhaps TRBD2 (6 bases). CDR1 and CDR2 from the germline V gene are MNHNY and SVGAGI (reference sequence). With 6 bases removed from V and 0 bases from J, the gap between germline ends came to 18 bases. The CDR3 is made up of 16 amino acids. The CDR3 DNA reads TGTGCCAGCAGCCCCACCGGCGTGGGGGGCTCCTACGAGCAGTACGTC. The encoded protein is CASSPTGVGGSYEQYV.

CDR3 in amino acids: CASSQTGQGGNEKLFF. Here the CDR3 DNA reads TGCGCCAGCAGCCAAACGGGACAGGGGGGGAATGAAAAACTGTTTTTT. This rearrangement joins TRBV4-1 to TRBJ1-4; 11 nucleotides match TRBD1. The CDR3 spans 16 residues. V shed 2 bases and J 5 bases; nucleotides not matched to a gene: 4. Germline assignment: CDR1 MGHRA and CDR2 YSYEKL.

The chain carries TRBV7-8 and TRBJ2-7, with D tentatively TRBD2 (6 bases). CDR1 is SGHVS and CDR2 is FQNEAQ in the germline V gene. This CDR3 has 17 residues. Trimming took off 0 bases at V and 2 bases at J, with 17 bases between the two ends. The DNA for the CDR3 is TGTGCCAGCAGCTTAGCCCTAACCCCGGAGGGCACCTACGAGCAGTACTTC. The encoded protein is CASSLALTPEGTYEQYF.

This clonotype was seen more than once but under ten times. The gene calls are TRBV6-1 and TRBJ1-1, with a possible D match to TRBD1 (6 bases). This CDR3 is 13 amino acids long. The germline gives CDR1 MNHNS, CDR2 SASEGT. The germline V and J ends were trimmed by 7 bases and 8 bases, with 17 bases remaining between them. CDR3 bases: TGTGCCAGCACTCCCACTCGGGGGGCCGAAGCTTTCTTT. Translation gives CASTPTRGAEAFF.

This chain joins TRBV24-1 and TRBJ1-1; D is uncertain. V was pared by 7 bases and J by 5 bases, with 19 bases between. The CDR3 length is 15 residues. Germline V lookup: CDR1 KGHDR, CDR2 SFDVKD. The CDR3 is CATSARGEGLTEAFF. The CDR3 bases are TGTGCCACCAGCGCTCGCGGGGAGGGTCTGACTGAAGCTTTCTTT.

The rearrangement uses TRBV10-3 and TRBJ1-3; D is undetermined. This CDR3 contains 13 residues. The germline CDR1 and CDR2 sequences are ENHRY and SYGVKD. V lost 11 bases and J 2 bases, leaving 13 bases between the germline ends. The CDR3 reads CAGGSPTGNTIYF. In DNA form, the CDR3 reads TGTGCCGGAGGTTCTCCAACTGGAAACACCATATATTTT.

The chain employs TRBV7-2 and TRBJ2-7; D gene ambiguous. Trimming cost V 1 base and J 3 bases, with 16 bases left between them. Germline-derived CDR1 and CDR2 are SGHTA and FQGNSA. This CDR3 comprises 16 residues. CDR3 sequence reads: CASSLEGRQAFYEQYF. The CDR3 DNA is TGTGCCAGCAGCTTAGAAGGTCGGCAGGCGTTCTACGAGCAGTACTTC. Using reference TRBV7-2 and TRBJ2-7 for the parts outside the CDR3, the full variable domain is GAGVSQSPSNKVTEKGKDVELRCDPISGHTALYWYRQSLGQGLEFLIYFQGNSAPDKSGLPSDRFSAERTGGSVSTLTIQRTQQEDSAVYLCASSLEGRQAFYEQYFGPGTRLTVT.